This T cell receptor beta chain was identified in a study of blood T cell repertoires in COVID-19. Study at large: Italy, Spain and the United States were the sources of the convalescent and acute COVID-19 samples. From T cells, B-cell-depleted T cells, or PBMCs came the material, which was cDNA or gDNA.

The CDR3 sequence is 14 residues long. V shed 4 bases and J 5 bases; nucleotides not matched to a gene: 6. Looked up from germline, CDR1 is MNHEY and CDR2 is SMNVEV (reference sequence). Authors' analysis steps: Amplification with reference gene primers provided the estimates of nucleated cell counts. Data came from immunoSEQ multiplex PCR; TCRdb stores just in-frame clones and leaves some out. V and J calls and clone size are given by that table; D and trimming were obtained from the DNA. In the table there are approximately 61,000 clones, about 90% of which are singletons. Sample: peripheral blood. The clonotype originates from a human donor in a cohort sampled during active COVID-19. This rearrangement joins TRBV27 to TRBJ2-5, with 8 nucleotides matching TRBD1. CDR3 bases: TGTGCCAGCAGTTCACGACAGGGGACGGAGACCCAGTACTTC. Its protein is CASSSRQGTETQYF.